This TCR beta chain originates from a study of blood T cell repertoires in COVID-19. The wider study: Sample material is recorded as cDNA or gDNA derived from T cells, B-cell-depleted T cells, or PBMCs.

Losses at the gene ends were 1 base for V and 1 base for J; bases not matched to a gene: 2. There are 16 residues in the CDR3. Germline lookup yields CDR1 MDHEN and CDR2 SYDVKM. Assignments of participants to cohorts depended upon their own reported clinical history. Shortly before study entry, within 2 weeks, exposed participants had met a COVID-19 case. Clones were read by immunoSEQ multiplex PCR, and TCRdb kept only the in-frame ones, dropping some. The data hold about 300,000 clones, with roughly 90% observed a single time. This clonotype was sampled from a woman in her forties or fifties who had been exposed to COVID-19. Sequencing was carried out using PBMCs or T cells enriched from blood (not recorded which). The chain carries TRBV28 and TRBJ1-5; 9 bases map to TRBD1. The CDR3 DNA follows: TGTGCCAGCAGTTTATTCACAGGGGGCAGCAATCAGCCCCAGCATTTT. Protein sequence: CASSLFTGGSNQPQHF.